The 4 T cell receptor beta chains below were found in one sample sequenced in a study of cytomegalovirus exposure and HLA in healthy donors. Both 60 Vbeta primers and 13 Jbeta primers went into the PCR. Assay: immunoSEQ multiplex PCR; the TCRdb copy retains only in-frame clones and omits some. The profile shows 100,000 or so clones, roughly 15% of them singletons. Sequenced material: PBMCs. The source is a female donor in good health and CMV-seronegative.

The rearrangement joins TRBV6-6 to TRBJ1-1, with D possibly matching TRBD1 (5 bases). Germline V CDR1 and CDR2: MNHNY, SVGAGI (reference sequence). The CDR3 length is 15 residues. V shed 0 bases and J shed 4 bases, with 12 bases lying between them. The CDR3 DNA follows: TGTGCCAGCAGTTACTCGAGCCAGGGAGGCACTGAAGCTTTCTTT. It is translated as CASSYSSQGGTEAFF.

The CDR3 coding sequence is TGTGCCAGCAGTAATCTAGCGGGGGGATTTACCGGGGAGCTGTTTTTT. Translating gives CASSNLAGGFTGELFF. The rearrangement uses TRBV2 and TRBJ2-2, with 11 bases fitting TRBD2. This CDR3 comprises 16 residues. In germline, CDR1 is SNHLY, CDR2 FYNNEI. V shed 5 bases, J shed 5 bases, and the junction held 7 bases outside the gene matches.

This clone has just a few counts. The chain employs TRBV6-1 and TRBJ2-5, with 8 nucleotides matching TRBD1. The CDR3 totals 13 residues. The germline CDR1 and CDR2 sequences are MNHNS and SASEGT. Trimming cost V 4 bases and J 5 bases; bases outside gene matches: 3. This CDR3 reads CASSGWTGETQYF. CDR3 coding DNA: TGTGCCAGCAGTGGGTGGACAGGGGAGACCCAGTACTTC.

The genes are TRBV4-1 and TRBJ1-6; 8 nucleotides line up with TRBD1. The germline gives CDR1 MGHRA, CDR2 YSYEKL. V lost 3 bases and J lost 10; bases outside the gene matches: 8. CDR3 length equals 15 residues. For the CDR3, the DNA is TGCGCCAGCAGCCATGGACAGGGAGGCCCGTCACCCCTCCACTTT. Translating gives CASSHGQGGPSPLHF.